Listed below are T cell receptor beta chains from one sample, sequenced in a study of CXCR3-negative and CXCR3-positive naive CD8 T cells. TCRdb reprocessed the 5' RACE reads and stores each CDR3 protein as one record, lacking DNA. Listed are 45,000 to 65,000 distinct CDR3 sequences; around 20% falls within the top ten. The sequenced sample was memory CD8+ T cells from blood. All receptors come from a human donor in good health. Some clones in this sample may be carry-over from other donors' samples. CDR3s include the opening cysteine and the closing phenylalanine or tryptophan. The order of the fields is clone size, J gene, V gene, CDR3 protein. Some rows have no size entry. The others give once, few or many, or a class for an expanded clone.

>.|TRBJ2-5|TRBV29-1
CSVEVYQETQYF
>medium-sized|TRBJ2-3|TRBV6-4
CASSDSSGGAVDTQYF
>.|TRBJ2-4|TRBV2
CASSPRDKLAKNIQYF
>.|TRBJ1-2|TRBV28
CASSKSTGRGGYTF
>.|TRBJ2-1|TRBV3-1
CASSQDSNEQFF
>.|TRBJ2-5|TRBV7-9
CASNPPPGLAGALQETQYF
>.|TRBJ2-2|TRBV7-8
CASSLGGQGASGELFF
>.|TRBJ1-1|TRBV12-3/TRBV12-4
CASSFGGGGSTEAFF
>.|TRBJ2-7|TRBV4-3
CASSQRLRDEQYF
>.|TRBJ1-1|TRBV20-1
CSARQGWDTEAFF
>.|TRBJ2-5|TRBV12-3/TRBV12-4
CASSPRTGRETQYF
>.|TRBJ2-1|TRBV7-9
CASSLQWSTEQFF
>.|TRBJ2-1|TRBV4-3
CASRGDRDYNEQFF
>.|TRBJ2-3|TRBV10-1
CASSESHEMVGGDTQYF
>.|TRBJ2-7|TRBV20-1
CSASLPRDYEQYF
>.|TRBJ1-3|TRBV12-3/TRBV12-4
CAGGIGNTIYF
>.|TRBJ2-1|TRBV21-1
CASSPKQLANYNEQFF
>.|TRBJ2-1|TRBV6-4
CASSEIAGTYNEQFF
>.|TRBJ2-5|TRBV7-8
CASSLRPLVVETQYF
>.|TRBJ1-3|TRBV20-1
CSARSGNTIYF
>.|TRBJ2-7|TRBV6-5
CASSWMGSYEQYF
>.|TRBJ2-7|TRBV7-9
CASSLALAGGDYEQYF
>.|TRBJ2-3|TRBV13
CASSQPGRQGTDTQYF
>.|TRBJ2-1|TRBV14
CASSQDLRSYNEQFF
>.|TRBJ2-7|TRBV30
CAWSVMGGFLSEQYF
>.|TRBJ2-5|TRBV7-9
CASSPRQGQETQYF
>.|TRBJ2-7|TRBV29-1
CSVEDRGYEQYF
>.|TRBJ1-6|TRBV4-3
CASSQEWADYNSPLHF
>.|TRBJ2-1|TRBV9
CASSVRTSGGVYEQFF
>.|TRBJ2-1|TRBV7-3
CASSLMGQRGDEQFF
>.|TRBJ2-3|TRBV18
CASSATMGGRRGPDTQYF
>medium-sized|TRBJ2-1|TRBV9
CASSVAGGRPSGSYNEQFF
>.|TRBJ2-7|TRBV29-1
CSAVGGSSYEQYF
>.|TRBJ2-7|TRBV7-6
CASSFSDGTDNYEQYF
>.|TRBJ2-7|TRBV6-5
CASSPSNSYEQYF
>.|TRBJ2-2|TRBV30
CAWSEGHSNTGELFF
>.|TRBJ1-6|TRBV9
CASQKERPSSYNSPLHF
>.|TRBJ2-5|TRBV29-1
CSVESPKETQYF
>.|TRBJ1-2|TRBV28
CASSLEGANYGYTF
>.|TRBJ1-2|TRBV20-1
CSAREGGRDYGYTF
>.|TRBJ2-7|TRBV19
CASSFGAVFSEQYF
>.|TRBJ2-1|TRBV20-1
CSARDQAGGYNEQFF
>.|TRBJ2-5|TRBV7-9
CASSLWGEPLGTLAPETQYF
>.|TRBJ2-7|TRBV3-1
CASSQSGHQYEQYF
>.|TRBJ2-7|TRBV6-6
CASIGMRSQVGPYEQYF
>.|TRBJ1-2|TRBV7-8
CASSGGTASYYGYTF
>.|TRBJ2-7|TRBV29-1
CSVEIRLGQRLYEQYF
>.|TRBJ2-7|TRBV6-5
CASSYGTGVYEQYF
>.|TRBJ2-3|TRBV29-1
CSVAGGDRSTDTQYF
>.|TRBJ2-5|TRBV2
CASRPGTNEETQYF
>.|TRBJ2-7|TRBV7-3
CASKTGSSSYEQYF
>.|TRBJ2-5|TRBV29-1
CSAGTLGGETQYF
>.|TRBJ2-1|TRBV10-1
CASSERQHNEQFF
>.|TRBJ2-7|TRBV20-1
CSARDLVGTATYEQYF